The clone carrying this T cell receptor (beta chain) was observed once. As yet, its antigen is unknown. The sample is drawn from a study of Ad26.COV2.S vaccination and SARS-CoV-2 variants. Study-wide points: Similar non-spike TCR breadth was observed in recipients of vaccine and of placebo.

Clones were sequenced by immunoSEQ multiplex PCR, and TCRdb holds only the in-frame ones, with some missing. Among some 640,000 clones listed, about 90% were seen once. Germline V lookup: CDR1 MNHEY, CDR2 SVGAGI. The V end was cut by 6 bases, the J end by 2 bases, with 11 bases between. The CDR3 totals 13 residues. Treatment described: over 15 received Ad26.COV2.S at low or high dose, single or two shots; roughly five received placebo; per-sample allocation not given. The investigators took samples on day 63 after the first vaccine or placebo injection. The TCR originated in a person aged 18-65 years who received the Ad26.COV2.S COVID-19 vaccine or a placebo. The specimen comprised peripheral blood, sampled in a trial of Ad26.COV2.S vaccine versus placebo. The V gene is TRBV6-5, the J gene TRBJ2-7; the D is unclear. CDR3 sequence (DNA): TGTGCCAGCAGCCCGGAAGCCACCTACGAGCAGTACTTC. Its protein is CASSPEATYEQYF.